This T cell receptor (beta chain) was observed in a study of control samples from healthy donors and cancer patients. The method was immunoSEQ multiplex PCR; TCRdb's version includes in-frame clones alone and lacks a portion of them. Here the sample spans approximately 79,000 clones, 75% to 90% being singletons. The CDR3 extends over 14 amino acids. V lost 1 base and J lost 2, with 7 bases in between. Looked up from germline, CDR1 is SGHRS and CDR2 is YFSETQ. The source of this sequence is a man over 45 in good health. This chain joins TRBV5-1 and TRBJ2-1; no clear D gene. The sequencing input was blood. The CDR3 reads CASSLLEAYNEQFF. DNA of the CDR3: TGCGCCAGCAGCTTGTTAGAAGCCTACAATGAGCAGTTCTTC.